This T cell receptor (beta chain) came from a study of blood T cell repertoires in COVID-19. The V segment lost 7 bases and the J segment 8 bases; nucleotides outside the gene matches: 8. Per the germline V gene, CDR1 is LNHDA and CDR2 is SQIVND (reference sequence). The CDR3 extends over 13 amino acids. This clone occurred once. In assigning cohorts, the study relied on participant-reported clinical history. Original processing notes: Estimated nucleated cell counts came from reference gene primer amplification. Produced via immunoSEQ multiplex PCR; TCRdb's table is partial and in-frame only. V and J calls and clone size are given by that table; D and trimming were obtained from the DNA. There are some 200,000 clones in the sample; more than 80% occur only once, and about 4% lies in the top ten.

Sequencing was carried out using PBMCs or T cells enriched from blood (not recorded which). This TCR came from a woman in her forties with acute COVID-19. The chain links TRBV19 to TRBJ2-3; 8 bases are shared with TRBD2. DNA for the CDR3: TGTGCCAGTACCCGAGGGGCGGGGGGTACGCAGTATTTT. Translation: CASTRGAGGTQYF.